This T cell receptor beta chain was identified in a study of blood T cell repertoires in COVID-19 (dated by TCRdb to the early 2020s). A note on the overall study: The collaborator samples originated in the United States, Italy and Spain and spanned the acute and convalescent phases of COVID-19. The material from the prospective study consisted of cDNA or gDNA derived from T cells, B-cell-depleted T cells, or PBMCs. Subjects who had been exposed to COVID-19, were actively infected with it, or had recovered from it provided the deeply sampled blood TCRbeta repertoires that made up the dataset. The repertoires were released in a freely available public database meant as a resource for research on the immune response to SARS-CoV-2. Samples were obtained from the ongoing ImmuneRACE study (first 160 participants) and from over 1,000 subjects provided by 6 global collaborators. Nearly every sample came with metadata listing a de-identified subject ID, COVID-19 status, age in years and sex. Where available, HLA class I and class II types were taken from metadata supplied by the sample provider and were not determined by assay-based typing.

TCRbeta CDR3 regions were amplified from genomic DNA using the immunoSEQ Assay, a bias-controlled multiplex PCR. The published analysis was carried out like this. Nucleated cell counts per sample were estimated from amplification of reference gene primers within the assay. To quantify the absolute abundance of each unique TCRbeta CDR3 rearrangement, sequence reads were collapsed and filtered. For each sample, productive Simpson clonality was calculated as the square root of Simpson's diversity index over productive rearrangements. TCRdb took this table from immuneACCESS and kept in-frame rearrangements with V and J called. Such tables lack part of the clones; where checked against another copy, unresolved V genes explain under half of the gap, and the rest is unexplained. The D gene and trimming were derived from the DNA, and the V and J assignments and clone size from that table. The table for this sample lists roughly 230,000 clones; over 75% of them were counted only once. The ten largest clones represent approximately 8% of the sample.

Points the paper makes about the study in general: Clinical and demographic metadata were provided uncurated, with the amount varying by source and participant.

From the cysteine up to the phenylalanine, the CDR3 has a length of 13 residues. Only the CDR3 part of the read is kept: 39 bases, read in frame from the first base. The germline V gene encodes CDR1 SGHRS and CDR2 YFSETQ. V sheds 5 bases and J sheds 3 bases, leaving 11 bases between their ends. Collaborating institutions collected whole blood in K2EDTA tubes following their own protocols. For TCRbeta analysis, collaborators shipped samples in one of three forms: frozen whole blood, isolated PBMCs, or DNA extracted from either of those sample types. This clone was observed a single time. Its antigen is not yet known. The sample holds no much larger clone one base away, and base qualities are not on file.

This receptor was identified in a woman aged 80 or over with acute or convalescent COVID-19. The V and J segments used are TRBV5-1 and TRBJ1-2; possibly the D gene is TRBD1, per 6 matching bases. Sequencing was performed on peripheral blood. The CDR3 corresponds to CASSFGTYYGYTF. The DNA sequence reads TGCGCCAGCAGTTTCGGGACATACTATGGCTACACCTTC.